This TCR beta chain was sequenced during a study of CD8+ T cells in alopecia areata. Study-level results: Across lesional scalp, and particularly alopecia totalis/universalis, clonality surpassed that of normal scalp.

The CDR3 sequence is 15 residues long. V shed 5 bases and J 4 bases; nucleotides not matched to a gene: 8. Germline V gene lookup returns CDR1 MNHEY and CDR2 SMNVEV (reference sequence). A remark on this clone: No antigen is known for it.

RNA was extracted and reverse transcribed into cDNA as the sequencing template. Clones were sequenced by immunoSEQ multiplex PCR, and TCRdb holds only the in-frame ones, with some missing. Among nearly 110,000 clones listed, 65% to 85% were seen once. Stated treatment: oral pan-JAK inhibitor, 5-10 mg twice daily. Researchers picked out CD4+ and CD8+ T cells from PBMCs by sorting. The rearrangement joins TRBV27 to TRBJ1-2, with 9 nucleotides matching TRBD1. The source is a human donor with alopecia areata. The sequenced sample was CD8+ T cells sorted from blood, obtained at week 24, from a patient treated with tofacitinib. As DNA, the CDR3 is TGTGCCAGCAGTCAAACAGGGGGCTCCTTCTATGGCTACACCTTC. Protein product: CASSQTGGSFYGYTF.